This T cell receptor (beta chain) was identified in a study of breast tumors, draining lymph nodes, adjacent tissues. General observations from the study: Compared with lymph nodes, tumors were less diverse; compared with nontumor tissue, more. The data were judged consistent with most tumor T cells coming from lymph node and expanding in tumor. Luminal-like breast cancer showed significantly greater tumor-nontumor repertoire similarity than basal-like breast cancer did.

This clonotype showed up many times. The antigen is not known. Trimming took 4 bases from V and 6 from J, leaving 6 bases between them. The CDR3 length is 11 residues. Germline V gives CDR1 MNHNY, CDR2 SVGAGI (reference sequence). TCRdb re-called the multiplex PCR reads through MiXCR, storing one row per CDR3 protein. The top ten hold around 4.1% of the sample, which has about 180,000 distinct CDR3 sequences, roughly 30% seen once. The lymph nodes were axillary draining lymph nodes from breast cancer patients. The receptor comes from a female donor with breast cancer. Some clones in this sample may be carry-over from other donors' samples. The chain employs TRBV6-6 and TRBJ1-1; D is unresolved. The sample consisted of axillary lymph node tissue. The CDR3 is CASSFRAEAFF. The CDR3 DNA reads TGTGCCAGCAGTTTTCGGGCTGAAGCTTTCTTT.